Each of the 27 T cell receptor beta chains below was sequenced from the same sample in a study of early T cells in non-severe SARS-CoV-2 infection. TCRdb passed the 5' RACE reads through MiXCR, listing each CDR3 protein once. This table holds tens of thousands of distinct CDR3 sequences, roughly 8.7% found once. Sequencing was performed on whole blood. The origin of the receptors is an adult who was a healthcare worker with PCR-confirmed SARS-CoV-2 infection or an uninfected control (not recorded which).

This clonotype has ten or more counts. CDR3 loop: CACPEPGEYTYGYTF. The CDR3 DNA reads as TGTGCCTGCCCCGAGCCAGGGGAATACACCTATGGCTACACCTTC. The J gene is TRBJ1-2, the V gene TRBV30, with D tentatively TRBD1 (6 bases). CDR3 length: 15 residues. V lost 6 bases to trimming and J lost 4 bases, with 21 bases between them. The germline CDR1 and CDR2 sequences are GTSNPN and SVGIG (reference sequence).

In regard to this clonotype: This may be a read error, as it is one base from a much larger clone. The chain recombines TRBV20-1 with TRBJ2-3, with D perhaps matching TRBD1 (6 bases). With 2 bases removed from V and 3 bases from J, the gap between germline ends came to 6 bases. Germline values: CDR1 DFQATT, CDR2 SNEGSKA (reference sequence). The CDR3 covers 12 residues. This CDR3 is CSARQGTDTQYF. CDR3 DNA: TGCAGTGCTAGACAGGGGACAGATACGCAGTATTTT.

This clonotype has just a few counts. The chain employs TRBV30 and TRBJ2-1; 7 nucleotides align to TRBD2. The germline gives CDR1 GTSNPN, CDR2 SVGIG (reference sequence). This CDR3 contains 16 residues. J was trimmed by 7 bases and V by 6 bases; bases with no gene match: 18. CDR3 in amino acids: CACLRRGSYQGNEQFF. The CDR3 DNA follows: TGTGCCTGTCTCCGGCGGGGGTCCTACCAGGGAAATGAGCAGTTCTTC.

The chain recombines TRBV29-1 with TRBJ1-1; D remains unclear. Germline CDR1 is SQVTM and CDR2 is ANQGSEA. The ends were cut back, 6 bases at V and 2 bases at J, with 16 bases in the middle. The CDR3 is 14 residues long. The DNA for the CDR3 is TGCAGCGTCGTCGGGAGGGCCCACAACACTGAAGCTTTCTTT. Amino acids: CSVVGRAHNTEAFF.

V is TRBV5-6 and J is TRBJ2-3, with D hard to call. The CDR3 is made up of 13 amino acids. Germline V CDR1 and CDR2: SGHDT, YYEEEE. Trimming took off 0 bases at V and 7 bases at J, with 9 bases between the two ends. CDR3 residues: CASSLAAFYTQYF. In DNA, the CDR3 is TGTGCCAGCAGCTTGGCAGCCTTTTATACGCAGTATTTT.

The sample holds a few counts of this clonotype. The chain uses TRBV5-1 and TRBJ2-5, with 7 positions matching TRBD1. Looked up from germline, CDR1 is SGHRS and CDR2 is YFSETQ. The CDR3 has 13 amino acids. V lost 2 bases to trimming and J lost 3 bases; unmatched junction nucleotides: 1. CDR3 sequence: CASSLTGEETQYF. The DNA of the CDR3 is TGCGCCAGCAGCTTAACAGGGGAAGAGACCCAGTACTTC.

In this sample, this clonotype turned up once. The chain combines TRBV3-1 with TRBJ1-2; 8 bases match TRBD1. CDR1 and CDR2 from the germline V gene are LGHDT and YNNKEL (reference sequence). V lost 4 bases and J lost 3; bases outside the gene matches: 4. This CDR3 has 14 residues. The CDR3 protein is CASSPDRGDYGYTF. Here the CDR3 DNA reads TGTGCCAGCAGCCCTGACAGGGGTGACTATGGCTACACCTTC.

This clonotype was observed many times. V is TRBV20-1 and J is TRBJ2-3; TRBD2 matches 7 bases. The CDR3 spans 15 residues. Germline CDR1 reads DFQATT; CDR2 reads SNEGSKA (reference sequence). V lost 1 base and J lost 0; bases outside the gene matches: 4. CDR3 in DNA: TGCAGTGCTAGAGGGGGAGGGAGGAGCACAGATACGCAGTATTTT. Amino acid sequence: CSARGGGRSTDTQYF.

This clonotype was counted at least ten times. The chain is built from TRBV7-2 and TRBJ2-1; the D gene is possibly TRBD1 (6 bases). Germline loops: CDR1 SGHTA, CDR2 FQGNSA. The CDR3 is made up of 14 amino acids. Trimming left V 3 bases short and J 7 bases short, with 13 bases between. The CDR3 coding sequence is TGTGCCAGCAGCTTTGGGATAGGGGGAAATGAGCAGTTCTTC. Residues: CASSFGIGGNEQFF.

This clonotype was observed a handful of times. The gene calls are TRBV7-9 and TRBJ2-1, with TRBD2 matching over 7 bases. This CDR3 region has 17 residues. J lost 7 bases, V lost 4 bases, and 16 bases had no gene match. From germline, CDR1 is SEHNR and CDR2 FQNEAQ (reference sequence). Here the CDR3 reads CASSSSLFGGSGNEQFF. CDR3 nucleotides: TGTGCCAGCAGCTCGTCCCTCTTTGGCGGGAGTGGGAATGAGCAGTTCTTC.

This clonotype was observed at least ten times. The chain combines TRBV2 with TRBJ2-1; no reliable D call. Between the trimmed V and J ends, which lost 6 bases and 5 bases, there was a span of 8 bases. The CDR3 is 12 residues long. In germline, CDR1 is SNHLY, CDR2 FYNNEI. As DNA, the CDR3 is TGTGCCAGCAGGACAATTAACAATGAGCAGTTCTTC. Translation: CASRTINNEQFF. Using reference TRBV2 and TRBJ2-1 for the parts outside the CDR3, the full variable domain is EPEVTQTPSHQVTQMGQEVILRCVPISNHLYFYWYRQILGQKVEFLVSFYNNEISEKSEIFDDQFSVERPDGSNFTLKIRSTKLEDSAMYFCASRTINNEQFFGPGTRLTVL.

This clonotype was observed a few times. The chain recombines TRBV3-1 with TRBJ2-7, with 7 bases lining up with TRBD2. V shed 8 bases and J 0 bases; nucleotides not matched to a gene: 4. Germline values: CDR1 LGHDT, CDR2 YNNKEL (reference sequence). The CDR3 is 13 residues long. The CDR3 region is CASGGGLSYEQYF. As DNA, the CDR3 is TGTGCCAGCGGCGGGGGACTCTCCTACGAGCAGTACTTC.

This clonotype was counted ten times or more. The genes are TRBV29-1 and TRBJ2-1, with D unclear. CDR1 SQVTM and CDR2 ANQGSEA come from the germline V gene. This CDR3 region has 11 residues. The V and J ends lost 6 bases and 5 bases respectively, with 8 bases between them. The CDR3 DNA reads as TGCAGCGTGGGATGGGACAATGAGCAGTTCTTC. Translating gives CSVGWDNEQFF.

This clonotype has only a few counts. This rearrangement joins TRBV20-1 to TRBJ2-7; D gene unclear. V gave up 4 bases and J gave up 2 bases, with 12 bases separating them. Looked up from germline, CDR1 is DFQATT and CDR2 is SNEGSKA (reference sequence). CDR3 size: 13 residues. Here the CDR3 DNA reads TGCAGTGCTACCTACCCGTCCACCTACGAGCAGTACTTC. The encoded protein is CSATYPSTYEQYF.

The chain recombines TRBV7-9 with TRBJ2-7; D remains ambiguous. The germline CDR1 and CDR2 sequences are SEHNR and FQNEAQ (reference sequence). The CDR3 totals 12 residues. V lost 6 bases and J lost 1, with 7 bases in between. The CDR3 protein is CASSSISYEQYF. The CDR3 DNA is TGTGCCAGCAGTTCCATTTCCTACGAGCAGTACTTC.

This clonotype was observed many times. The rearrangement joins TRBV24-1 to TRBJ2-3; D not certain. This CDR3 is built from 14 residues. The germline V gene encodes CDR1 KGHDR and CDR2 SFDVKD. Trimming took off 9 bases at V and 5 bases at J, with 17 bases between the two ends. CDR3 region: CATYLKDRGDTQYF. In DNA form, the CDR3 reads TGTGCCACCTACCTTAAGGACCGAGGAGATACGCAGTATTTT.

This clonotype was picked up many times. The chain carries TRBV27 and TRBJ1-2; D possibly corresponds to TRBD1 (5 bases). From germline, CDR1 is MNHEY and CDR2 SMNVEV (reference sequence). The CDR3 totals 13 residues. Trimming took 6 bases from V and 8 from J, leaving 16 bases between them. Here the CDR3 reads CASRQLVGDGYTF. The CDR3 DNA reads TGTGCCAGCAGACAATTAGTCGGGGACGGCTACACCTTC.

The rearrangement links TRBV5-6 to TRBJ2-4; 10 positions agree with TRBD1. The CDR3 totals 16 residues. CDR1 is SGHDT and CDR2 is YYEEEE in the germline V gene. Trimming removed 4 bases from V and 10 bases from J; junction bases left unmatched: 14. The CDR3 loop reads CASSARDRGYEGIQYF. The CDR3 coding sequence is TGTGCCAGCAGCGCCCGGGACAGGGGATATGAAGGAATTCAGTACTTC. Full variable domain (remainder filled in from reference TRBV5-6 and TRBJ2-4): DAGVTQSPTHLIKTRGQQVTLRCSPKSGHDTVSWYQQALGQGPQFIFQYYEEEERQRGNFPDRFSGHQFPNYSSELNVNALLLGDSALYLCASSARDRGYEGIQYFGAGTRLSVL.

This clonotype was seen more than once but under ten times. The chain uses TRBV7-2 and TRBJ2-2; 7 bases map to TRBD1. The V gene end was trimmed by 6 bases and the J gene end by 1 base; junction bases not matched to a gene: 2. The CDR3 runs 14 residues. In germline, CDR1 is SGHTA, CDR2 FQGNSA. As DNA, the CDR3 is TGTGCCAGCAGGGGACAGATGAACACCGGGGAGCTGTTTTTT. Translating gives CASRGQMNTGELFF. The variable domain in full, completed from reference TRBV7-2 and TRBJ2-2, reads GAGVSQSPSNKVTEKGKDVELRCDPISGHTALYWYRQSLGQGLEFLIYFQGNSAPDKSGLPSDRFSAERTGGSVSTLTIQRTQQEDSAVYLCASRGQMNTGELFFGEGSRLTVL.

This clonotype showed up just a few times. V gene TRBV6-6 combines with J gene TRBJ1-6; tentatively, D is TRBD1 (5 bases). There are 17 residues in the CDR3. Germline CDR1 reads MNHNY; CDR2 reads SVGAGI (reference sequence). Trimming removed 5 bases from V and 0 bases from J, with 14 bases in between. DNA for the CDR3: TGTGCCAGCAGTCGCGGCGCAGGGAGCTCCTATAATTCACCCCTCCACTTT. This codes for CASSRGAGSSYNSPLHF.

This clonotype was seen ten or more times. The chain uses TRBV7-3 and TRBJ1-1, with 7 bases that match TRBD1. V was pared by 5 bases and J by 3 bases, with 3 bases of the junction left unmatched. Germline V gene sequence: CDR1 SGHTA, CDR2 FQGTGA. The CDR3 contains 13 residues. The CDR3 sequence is CASSRTGDTEAFF. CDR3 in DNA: TGTGCCAGCAGCCGTACAGGGGACACTGAAGCTTTCTTT.

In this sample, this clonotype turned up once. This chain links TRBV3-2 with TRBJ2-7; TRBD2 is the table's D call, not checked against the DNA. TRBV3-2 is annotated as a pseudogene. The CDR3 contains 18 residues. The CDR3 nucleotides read TGTGCCAGCAGCCAAGAAGGGAGCGTAAAGTCCCGGACCTACGAGCAGTACTTC. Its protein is CASSQEGSVKSRTYEQYF.

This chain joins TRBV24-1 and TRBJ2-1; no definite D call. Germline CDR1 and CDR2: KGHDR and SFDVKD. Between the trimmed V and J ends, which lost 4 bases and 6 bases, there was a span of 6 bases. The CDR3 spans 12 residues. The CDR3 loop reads CATSDPGNEQFF. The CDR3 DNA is TGTGCCACCAGTGACCCGGGCAATGAGCAGTTCTTC.

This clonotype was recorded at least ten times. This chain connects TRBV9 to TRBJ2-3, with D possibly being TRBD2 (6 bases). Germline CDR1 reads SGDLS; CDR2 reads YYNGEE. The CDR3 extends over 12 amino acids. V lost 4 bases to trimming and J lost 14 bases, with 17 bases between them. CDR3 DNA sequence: TGTGCCAGCAGCCAGCTGGCCGGGGGTTGGTATTTT. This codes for CASSQLAGGWYF.

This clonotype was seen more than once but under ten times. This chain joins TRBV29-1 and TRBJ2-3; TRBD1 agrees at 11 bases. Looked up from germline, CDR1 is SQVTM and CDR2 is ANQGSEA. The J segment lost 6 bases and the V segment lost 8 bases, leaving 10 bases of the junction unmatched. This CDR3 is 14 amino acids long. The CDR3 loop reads CSSWDRGTSDTQYF. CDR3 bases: TGCAGCAGTTGGGACAGGGGGACATCCGATACGCAGTATTTT.

CDR3 in DNA: TGTGCCAGCAGCTCTGAAAGGGGCAGAGAGACCCAGTACTTC. The encoded protein is CASSSERGRETQYF. The chain couples TRBV11-1 to TRBJ2-5, with D maybe TRBD1 (5 bases). Germline V gives CDR1 SGHAT, CDR2 FQDESV (reference sequence). The CDR3 is made up of 14 amino acids. With 4 bases removed from V and 4 bases from J, the gap between germline ends came to 13 bases.

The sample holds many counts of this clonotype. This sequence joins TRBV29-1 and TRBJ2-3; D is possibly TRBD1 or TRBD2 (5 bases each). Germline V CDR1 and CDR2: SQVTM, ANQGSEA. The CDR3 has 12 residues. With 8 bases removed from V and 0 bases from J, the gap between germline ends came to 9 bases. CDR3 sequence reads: CSRRDSTDTQYF. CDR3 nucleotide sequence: TGCAGCCGCCGGGACAGCACAGATACGCAGTATTTT.